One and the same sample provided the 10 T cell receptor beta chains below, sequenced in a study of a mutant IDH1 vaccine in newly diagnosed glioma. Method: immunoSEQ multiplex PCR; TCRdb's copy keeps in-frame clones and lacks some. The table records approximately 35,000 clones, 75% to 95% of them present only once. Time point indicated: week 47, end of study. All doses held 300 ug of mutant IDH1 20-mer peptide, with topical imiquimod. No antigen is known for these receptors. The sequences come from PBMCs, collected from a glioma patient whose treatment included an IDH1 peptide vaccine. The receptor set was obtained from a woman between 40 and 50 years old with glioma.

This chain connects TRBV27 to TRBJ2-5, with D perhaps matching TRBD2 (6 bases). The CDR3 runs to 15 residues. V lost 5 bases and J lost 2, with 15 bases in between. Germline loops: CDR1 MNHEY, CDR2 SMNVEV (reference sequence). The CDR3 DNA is TGTGCCAGCAGTCCCTATCAACTAGCACAAGAGACCCAGTACTTC. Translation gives CASSPYQLAQETQYF.

The CDR3 loop reads CASSLDHVVDPQHF. The CDR3 DNA reads TGTGCCAGCAGTCTGGACCACGTCGTGGATCCCCAGCATTTT. The chain recombines TRBV2 with TRBJ1-5; D call uncertain. CDR3 length equals 14 residues. Germline V gene lookup returns CDR1 SNHLY and CDR2 FYNNEI. V was shortened by 5 bases and J by 10 bases, with 18 bases between the two germline ends.

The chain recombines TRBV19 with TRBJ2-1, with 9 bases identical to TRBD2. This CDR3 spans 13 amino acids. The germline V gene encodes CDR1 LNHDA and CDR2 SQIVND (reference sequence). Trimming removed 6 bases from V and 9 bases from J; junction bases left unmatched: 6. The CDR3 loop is CASSHGTSTEQFF. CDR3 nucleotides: TGTGCCAGTAGCCATGGGACTAGCACTGAGCAGTTCTTC.

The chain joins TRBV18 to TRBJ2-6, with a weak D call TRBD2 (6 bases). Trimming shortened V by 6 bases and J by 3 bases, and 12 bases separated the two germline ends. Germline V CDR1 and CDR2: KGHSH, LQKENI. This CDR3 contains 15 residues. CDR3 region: CASSYSGVGANVLTF. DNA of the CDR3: TGTGCCAGCTCCTACTCGGGAGTTGGGGCCAACGTCCTGACTTTC.

For the CDR3, the DNA is TGTGCCAGCAGCTTGGCAGGGGGGTTTAACATTCAGTACTTC. This codes for CASSLAGGFNIQYF. V usage is TRBV5-4 and J usage is TRBJ2-4; tentatively, D is TRBD1 (7 bases). There are 14 residues in the CDR3. Trimming left V 0 bases short and J 7 bases short, with 11 bases between. The V gene's germline CDR1 is SGHNT and CDR2 YYREEE (reference sequence).

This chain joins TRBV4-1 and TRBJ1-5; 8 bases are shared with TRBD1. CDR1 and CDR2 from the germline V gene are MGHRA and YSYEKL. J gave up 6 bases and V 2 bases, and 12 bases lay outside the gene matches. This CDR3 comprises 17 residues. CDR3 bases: TGCGCCAGCAGCCAATCCACCGCCAGGGGGCGCGGTCAGCCCCAGCATTTT. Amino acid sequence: CASSQSTARGRGQPQHF.

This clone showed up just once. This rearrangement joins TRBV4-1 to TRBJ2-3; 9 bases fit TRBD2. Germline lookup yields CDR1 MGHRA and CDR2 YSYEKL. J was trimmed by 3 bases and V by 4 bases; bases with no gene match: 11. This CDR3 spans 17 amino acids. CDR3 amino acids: CASSPRAREGRTDTQYF. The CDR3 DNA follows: TGCGCCAGCAGCCCTAGGGCGCGGGAGGGCCGAACAGATACGCAGTATTTT.

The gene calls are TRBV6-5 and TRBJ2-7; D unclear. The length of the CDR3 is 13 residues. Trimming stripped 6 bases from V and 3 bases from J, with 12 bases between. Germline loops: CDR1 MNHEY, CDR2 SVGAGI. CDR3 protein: CASSWRRFYEQYF. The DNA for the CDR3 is TGTGCCAGCAGCTGGCGAAGGTTCTACGAGCAGTACTTC.

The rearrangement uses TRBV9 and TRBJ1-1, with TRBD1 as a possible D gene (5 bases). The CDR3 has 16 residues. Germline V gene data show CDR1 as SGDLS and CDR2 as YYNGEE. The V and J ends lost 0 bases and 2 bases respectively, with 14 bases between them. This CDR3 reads CASSVVAGPINTEAFF. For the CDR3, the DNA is TGTGCCAGCAGCGTAGTTGCAGGGCCGATTAACACTGAAGCTTTCTTT.

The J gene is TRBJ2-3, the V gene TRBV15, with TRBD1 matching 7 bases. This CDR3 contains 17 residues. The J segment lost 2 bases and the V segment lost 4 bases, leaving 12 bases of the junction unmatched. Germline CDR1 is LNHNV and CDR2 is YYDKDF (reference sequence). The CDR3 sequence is CATSKKRTGQNTDTQYF. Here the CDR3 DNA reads TGTGCCACCAGCAAGAAGAGGACAGGACAAAACACAGATACGCAGTATTTT. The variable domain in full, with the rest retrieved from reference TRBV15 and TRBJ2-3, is DAMVIQNPRYQVTQFGKPVTLSCSQTLNHNVMYWYQQKSSQAPKLLFHYYDKDFNNEADTPDNFQSRRPNTSFCFLDIRSPGLGDTAMYLCATSKKRTGQNTDTQYFGPGTRLTVL.